The 7 T cell receptor beta chains in this list originate from one sample, sequenced in a study of liver allograft versus peripheral blood T cells. Study as a whole: Transplanted livers held T cell receptor repertoires, and these were compared with repertoires in recipients' peripheral blood.

TCRdb reanalysed the reads using MiXCR and keeps one entry per CDR3 protein. The sample lists 8,500 or so distinct CDR3 sequences, about 25% occurring once. Source of these receptors: a human patient who had a liver transplant. Certain T cells may be donor cells from the graft.

This clonotype is labeled as medium-sized. V is TRBV27 and J is TRBJ1-6; unclear D gene. The V and J ends lost 8 bases and 5 bases respectively, with 19 bases between them. CDR3 length equals 16 residues. CDR1 and CDR2 from the germline V gene are MNHEY and SMNVEV (reference sequence). CDR3 in DNA: TGTGCCAGCCGCCTCGGTGGGATCTTCGATAATTCACCCCTCCACTTT. Its protein product is CASRLGGIFDNSPLHF.

This clonotype counts as medium-sized. The chain employs TRBV30 and TRBJ2-1; TRBD1 matches at 7 bases. Germline values: CDR1 GTSNPN, CDR2 SVGIG (reference sequence). The J segment lost 7 bases and the V segment lost 7 bases, leaving 13 bases of the junction unmatched. This CDR3 has 14 amino acids. The CDR3 nucleotides read TGTGCCTCGACCCCGGGACAGATCCATAATGAGCAGTTCTTC. Its protein is CASTPGQIHNEQFF.

This clonotype has a handful of counts. V and J are TRBV24-1 and TRBJ1-1; D is ambiguous. V was trimmed by 2 bases and J by 3 bases, leaving 6 bases between them. From germline, CDR1 is KGHDR and CDR2 SFDVKD. The CDR3 has 13 amino acids. As DNA, the CDR3 is TGTGCCACCAGTGATTCAGTAGACACTGAAGCTTTCTTT. Amino acids: CATSDSVDTEAFF.

This clonotype ranks as medium-sized. This chain uses TRBV28 with TRBJ2-4; D could derive from TRBD1 or TRBD2 (6 bases each). Between the trimmed V and J ends, which lost 5 bases and 7 bases, there was a span of 15 bases. The CDR3 runs to 14 residues. Per germline, CDR1 MDHEN and CDR2 SYDVKM. In nucleotides, the CDR3 is TGTGCCAGCAGTCCCATGGGGGGCGGGAACATTCAGTACTTC. This gives the protein CASSPMGGGNIQYF.

V and J are TRBV5-4 and TRBJ1-1, with D uncertain. V was clipped by 7 bases and J by 0 bases, with 16 bases between them. Germline CDR1 SGHNT, CDR2 YYREEE (reference sequence). The CDR3 consists of 15 residues. CDR3 sequence reads: CASVGSKRLNTEAFF. CDR3 coding DNA: TGTGCCAGCGTCGGGAGTAAACGGTTGAACACTGAAGCTTTCTTT.

This clonotype turned up a few times. CDR3 amino acids: CASSQDDRWVANEKLFF. Here the CDR3 DNA reads TGTGCCAGCAGCCAAGATGATAGATGGGTTGCCAATGAAAAACTGTTTTTT. The chain has TRBV3-1 and TRBJ1-4; D not resolved. The CDR3 runs 17 residues. Trimming took 0 bases from V and 5 from J, leaving 16 bases between them. Germline CDR1 reads LGHDT; CDR2 reads YNNKEL (reference sequence).

This clonotype has only a few counts. The V call is TRBV9, the J call TRBJ2-5; 9 bases are shared with TRBD1. The germline gives CDR1 SGDLS, CDR2 YYNGEE. This CDR3 contains 16 residues. V gave up 2 bases and J gave up 5 bases; unmatched junction bases: 10. The CDR3 sequence: CASSVDGGQGGETQYF. CDR3 bases: TGTGCCAGCAGCGTCGACGGGGGACAGGGAGGGGAGACCCAGTACTTC.